The entry below gives a single T cell receptor (beta chain) sequence along with its context. This specimen belongs to a study of blood T cell repertoires in COVID-19. The method was immunoSEQ multiplex PCR; TCRdb's version includes in-frame clones alone and lacks a portion of them. The table includes 300,000 to 350,000 clones, roughly 89% detected once. The CDR3 totals 16 residues. Germline assignment: CDR1 MNHEY and CDR2 SVGAGI. The V gene end was trimmed by 0 bases and the J gene end by 7 bases; junction bases not matched to a gene: 10. The chain is built from TRBV6-5 and TRBJ2-5, with 8 bases identical to TRBD1. The sequence derives from a man younger than 45 with COVID-19, enrolled during active disease. Sequenced sample: peripheral blood. The CDR3 loop is CASSYSMAGGKGTQYF. The CDR3 DNA reads as TGTGCCAGCAGTTACTCTATGGCAGGGGGCAAGGGGACCCAGTACTTC.